This TCR beta chain was retrieved from a study of T cells in Graves' hyperthyroidism and ophthalmopathy. This clonotype was picked up a small number of times. The V end lost 7 bases, the J end lost 5 bases, and 14 bases lay between the germline ends. CDR1 is DFQATT and CDR2 is SNEGSKA in the germline V gene (reference sequence). There are 12 residues in the CDR3. Authors of the study amplified TCR beta CDR3 regions from RNA transcripts. The primer set for the first-round RT-PCR of the TCR CDR3 was HTBI. MiXCR, run by TCRdb on the multiplex PCR reads, gives a single entry per CDR3 protein. The sample includes some 490,000 distinct CDR3 sequences, roughly 23% of them seen just once.

The rearrangement joins TRBV20-1 to TRBJ1-1; D gene uncertain. The clonotype comes from a woman aged 65 to 85 with Graves' ophthalmopathy. The sequenced sample consisted of blood. The CDR3 sequence is CSEKTGRTEAFF. The CDR3 region has the DNA TGCAGTGAAAAGACGGGTCGTACTGAAGCTTTCTTT.